The 5 T cell receptor beta chains below all came from one sample that was sequenced in a study of blood T cells in healthy people across ages. Together with a sample-barcoded 5' primer, a J-beta primer mix was included in a second PCR lasting about 7 to 12 cycles. TCRdb reprocessed the 5' RACE reads via MiXCR and lists one record per CDR3 protein. The repertoire has 800,000 to 1,300,000 distinct CDR3 sequences, roughly 24% of them found once; the top ten carry approximately 0.79%. Separately, the same data were catalogued under a study of T cells of mothers and their children.

Sequencing was carried out using blood. These receptors were obtained from a girl under 10 years old in good health.

The gene calls are TRBV3-1 and TRBJ2-5, with TRBD2 matching 9 bases. The DNA end lines up better with TRBJ2-1; the J call may be wrong. CDR1 and CDR2 (germline): LGHDT, YNNKEL (reference sequence). The length of the CDR3 is 14 residues. CDR3 sequence (DNA): TGTGCCAGCAGCCATGCGGGGGGGCTTAATGAGCAGTTCTTC. This translates into CASSHAGGLNEQFF.

This clonotype was counted a few times. This chain joins TRBV7-9 and TRBJ2-3, with 9 bases identical to TRBD2. The CDR3 totals 18 residues. V gave up 5 bases and J gave up 0 bases; unmatched junction bases: 12. Germline loops: CDR1 SEHNR, CDR2 FQNEAQ (reference sequence). The CDR3: CASSTDSYLAGSTDTQYF. CDR3 sequence (DNA): TGTGCCAGCAGCACCGACTCCTACCTAGCGGGGAGCACAGATACGCAGTATTTT.

The gene calls are TRBV28 and TRBJ1-1; D not certain. Germline V CDR1 and CDR2: MDHEN, SYDVKM. Trimming took off 3 bases at V and 3 bases at J, with 8 bases between the two ends. This CDR3 has 13 residues. The CDR3 spells CASSFNRYTEAFF. CDR3 DNA sequence: TGTGCCAGCAGTTTTAACAGATACACTGAAGCTTTCTTT.

This clonotype was detected a few times. The rearrangement links TRBV7-3 to TRBJ2-7, with D unresolved. Germline V gene lookup returns CDR1 SGHTA and CDR2 FQGTGA. The CDR3 loop spans 15 amino acids. Trimming left V 5 bases short and J 2 bases short, with 16 bases between. CDR3 sequence (DNA): TGTGCCAGCAGCGCCTCCGGACCTGGCCCCTACGAGCAGTACTTC. This codes for CASSASGPGPYEQYF.

This clonotype has only a few counts. This chain connects TRBV2 to TRBJ1-2, with a weak D call TRBD1 (5 bases). Trimming took 4 bases from V and 8 from J, leaving 14 bases between them. Germline loops: CDR1 SNHLY, CDR2 FYNNEI. The length of the CDR3 is 13 residues. In DNA form, the CDR3 reads TGTGCCAGCAGTGTCCGCACCTCAGGGGGCTACACCTTC. Its protein product is CASSVRTSGGYTF.